The 11 T cell receptor beta chains below were found in one sample sequenced in a study of blood T cell repertoires in COVID-19. The method was immunoSEQ multiplex PCR; TCRdb's version includes in-frame clones alone and lacks a portion of them. The sample holds about 55,000 clones; 70% to 75% are singletons and the top ten take approximately 13%. Material for sequencing was peripheral blood. These receptors all stem from a woman between 65 and 79 years old with acute or convalescent COVID-19.

This chain uses TRBV21-1 with TRBJ2-7; TRBD2 is the table's D call and was not checked against the DNA. TRBV21-1 is shown as a pseudogene. This CDR3 has 18 amino acids. The CDR3 protein is CASSLKSEGRLSSYEQYV. The CDR3 DNA reads as TGTGCCAGCAGCCTCAAGTCTGAAGGCAGACTGAGCTCCTACGAGCAGTACGTC.

The gene calls are TRBV7-9 and TRBJ1-5; a possible D gene is TRBD1 (5 bases). Germline V gene data show CDR1 as SEHNR and CDR2 as FQNEAQ (reference sequence). V lost 0 bases to trimming and J lost 2 bases, with 11 bases between them. The CDR3 consists of 16 residues. CDR3 nucleotides: TGTGCCAGCAGCTTAGCGTTTGGGGGGGGCAATCAGCCCCAGCATTTT. This translates into CASSLAFGGGNQPQHF.

This chain uses TRBV4-1 with TRBJ1-4, with 7 bases identical to TRBD1. CDR3 length: 16 residues. After removal of 1 base from V and 8 bases from J, the junction contained 10 bases not matched to a gene. Germline V CDR1 and CDR2: MGHRA, YSYEKL. The CDR3 is CASSQGYDREWEKLFF. In DNA, the CDR3 is TGCGCCAGCAGCCAAGGTTACGACAGGGAGTGGGAAAAACTGTTTTTT.

This clone has just a few counts. CDR3 residues: CASSQMASNQPQHF. The CDR3 region has the DNA TGCGCCAGCAGCCAAATGGCTTCCAATCAGCCCCAGCATTTT. J is TRBJ1-5 and V is TRBV4-1; D unclear. The CDR3 runs to 14 residues. Germline CDR1 and CDR2: MGHRA and YSYEKL. V shed 2 bases and J shed 3 bases, with 8 bases lying between them.

The genes are TRBV11-2 and TRBJ2-3; 7 nucleotides agree with TRBD1. The J segment lost 7 bases and the V segment lost 3 bases, leaving 1 base of the junction unmatched. CDR3 length: 12 amino acids. CDR1 is SGHAT, CDR2 FQNNGV, per germline. CDR3 amino acids: CASSLDRYTQYF. The CDR3 DNA sequence: TGTGCCAGCAGCTTGGACAGGTATACGCAGTATTTT.

This chain links TRBV5-1 with TRBJ1-3, with unresolved D. CDR1 and CDR2 (germline): SGHRS, YFSETQ. V was clipped by 5 bases and J by 1 base, with 10 bases between them. The CDR3 has 14 amino acids. The CDR3 DNA is TGCGCCAGCAGAGTACGAGGGTCTGGAAACACCATATATTTT. It translates to CASRVRGSGNTIYF.

This chain uses TRBV10-3 with TRBJ1-6, with TRBD1 matching 8 bases. The CDR3 length is 14 residues. The V gene end was trimmed by 9 bases and the J gene end by 5 bases; junction bases not matched to a gene: 6. The germline V gene has CDR1 ENHRY and CDR2 SYGVKD. The CDR3 protein is CAIRQGRDNSPLHF. The DNA of the CDR3 is TGTGCCATTCGACAGGGGAGGGATAATTCACCCCTCCACTTT.

The chain carries TRBV7-9 and TRBJ2-7, with 10 bases matching TRBD1. In germline, CDR1 is SEHNR, CDR2 FQNEAQ (reference sequence). Trimming cost V 1 base and J 5 bases; bases outside gene matches: 8. The CDR3 runs 16 residues. CDR3 DNA sequence: TGTGCCAGCAGCTTAGTCGTGGGACAGGGGAACCACGAGCAGTACTTC. Translation: CASSLVVGQGNHEQYF.

This clone was seen once. The V gene is TRBV3-1 (or the pseudogene TRBV3-2), the J gene TRBJ2-5; TRBD2 aligns across 11 bases. The CDR3 length is 19 residues. The trim removed 1 base at V and 10 bases at J, leaving 20 bases unmatched. Germline values: CDR1 LGHDT, CDR2 YNNKEL (reference sequence). The CDR3: CASSQAKHFLAGGGIGQYF. CDR3 bases: TGTGCCAGCAGCCAAGCCAAGCACTTCCTAGCGGGGGGCGGGATCGGCCAGTACTTC.

This clone showed up just a few times. The genes are TRBV19 and TRBJ1-5; maybe TRBD1 (5 bases). From germline, CDR1 is LNHDA and CDR2 SQIVND (reference sequence). V was clipped by 4 bases and J by 3 bases, with 16 bases between them. This CDR3 region has 16 residues. CDR3 in DNA: TGTGCCAGTAGTACAAACTCTCGGGGGTTCAATCAGCCCCAGCATTTT. Its translation is CASSTNSRGFNQPQHF.

This chain joins TRBV28 and TRBJ1-5, with D hard to call. The ends were cut back, 7 bases at V and 4 bases at J, with 14 bases in the middle. This CDR3 comprises 14 residues. Germline CDR1 MDHEN, CDR2 SYDVKM. CDR3 loop: CASIVPGLNQPQHF. The CDR3 coding sequence is TGTGCCAGCATAGTGCCGGGGTTAAATCAGCCCCAGCATTTT. The full variable domain, in which reference TRBV28 and TRBJ1-5 provide the parts outside the CDR3, is DVKVTQSSRYLVKRTGEKVFLECVQDMDHENMFWYRQDPGLGLRLIYFSYDVKMKEKGDIPEGYSVSREKKERFSLILESASTNQTSMYLCASIVPGLNQPQHFGDGTRLSIL.